This T cell receptor beta chain originates from a study of blood T cell repertoires in COVID-19. V lost 5 bases and J lost 0; bases outside the gene matches: 5. The CDR3 has 15 amino acids. In germline, CDR1 is SGHDN, CDR2 FVKESK. The data were produced by immunoSEQ multiplex PCR, yet TCRdb's version contains in-frame clones alone and is incomplete. Among 250,000 to 350,000 clones listed, roughly 85% were seen once. The V call is TRBV14, the J call TRBJ1-1, with TRBD1 matching over 8 bases. The clonotype was recovered from a woman between 25 and 40 years old who had recovered from COVID-19. Sequences were obtained from PBMCs or T cells enriched from blood (not recorded which). Here the CDR3 reads CASSTRTGMNTEAFF. As DNA, the CDR3 is TGTGCCAGCAGCACTCGGACAGGGATGAACACTGAAGCTTTCTTT.